A single sample gave rise to the 27 T cell receptor beta chains below, sequenced in a study of blood T cells in healthy people across ages. Through a sample-barcoded 5' primer and a J-beta primer mix, a second PCR was run for roughly 6 to 12 cycles. TCRdb analysed the 5' RACE reads with MiXCR anew, one entry per CDR3 protein. The sample records about a million distinct CDR3 sequences, around 48% being singletons. Sequenced sample: blood. All receptors come from a young man in good health.

To note about this clonotype: A clone one base away is much larger, so this may be a read error. The chain carries TRBV5-1 and TRBJ2-1; TRBD2 agrees at 12 bases. TRBJ2-7 explains the end of the DNA better; the J call may be wrong. The length of the CDR3 is 16 residues. Germline V gene data show CDR1 as SGHRS and CDR2 as YFSETQ. CDR3 region: CASSETSGGSYNEQYF. CDR3 DNA sequence: TGCGCCAGCAGCGAGACTAGCGGGGGCTCCTACAATGAGCAGTACTTC.

This clonotype was seen more than once but under ten times. The chain couples TRBV27 to TRBJ2-7; D call uncertain. The CDR3 has 13 residues. Deletions cut 9 bases from V and 0 bases from J, with 12 bases between. CDR1 and CDR2 (germline): MNHEY, SMNVEV (reference sequence). For the CDR3, the DNA is TGTGCCAGTCATTCCAGTCTCTCCTACGAGCAGTACTTC. Encoded protein: CASHSSLSYEQYF.

The table lists this clonotype with a few counts. The chain uses TRBV4-2 and TRBJ2-1; D perhaps matches TRBD2 (5 bases). The CDR3 length is 15 residues. The germline V gene encodes CDR1 LGHNA and CDR2 YNFKEQ. V lost 0 bases to trimming and J lost 12 bases, with 18 bases between them. CDR3: CASSQDKEGAELQFF. As DNA, the CDR3 is TGTGCCAGCAGCCAAGATAAGGAAGGAGCGGAGCTGCAGTTCTTC.

This sequence joins TRBV6-1 and TRBJ1-4; no clear D gene. Germline-derived CDR1 and CDR2 are MNHNS and SASEGT. CDR3 length equals 14 residues. V was clipped by 6 bases and J by 2 bases, with 10 bases between them. CDR3 sequence (DNA): TGTGCCAGCAGAACAGTGGACACTAATGAAAAACTGTTTTTT. Translation gives CASRTVDTNEKLFF.

This clonotype was recorded a few times. This chain links TRBV7-2 with TRBJ1-4, with D possibly matching TRBD1 (5 bases). Germline CDR1 SGHTA, CDR2 FQGNSA. V was pared by 4 bases and J by 5 bases, with 11 bases between. The CDR3 has 14 residues. The CDR3 sequence: CASSWGTVNEKLFF. The CDR3 nucleotides read TGTGCCAGCAGCTGGGGGACGGTAAATGAAAAACTGTTTTTT.

The J gene is TRBJ1-1, the V gene TRBV5-1; 8 positions match TRBD1. This CDR3 has 14 amino acids. With 7 bases clipped from V and 1 base from J, the junction kept 6 bases outside the gene matches. Looked up from germline, CDR1 is SGHRS and CDR2 is YFSETQ. The chain's CDR3 is CASFQGTGNTEAFF. The CDR3 bases are TGCGCCAGCTTTCAAGGGACAGGGAACACTGAAGCTTTCTTT.

This clonotype has a handful of counts. The CDR3 DNA follows: TGTGCCAGCAGTCTACAGGGTCGCGGCTACACCTTC. Its translation is CASSLQGRGYTF. V usage is TRBV12-3 or TRBV12-4 and J usage is TRBJ1-2, with D possibly TRBD1 on 6 matching bases. V was shortened by 5 bases and J by 8 bases, with 12 bases between the two germline ends. The CDR3 extends over 12 amino acids.

The V and J genes are TRBV7-2 and TRBJ1-5; D gene ambiguous. Germline V gives CDR1 SGHTA, CDR2 FQGNSA. CDR3 length: 16 amino acids. The V end was cut by 5 bases, the J end by 0 bases, with 14 bases between. In DNA form, the CDR3 reads TGTGCCAGCAGCCAGCTAACAGCTCTTAGCAATCAGCCCCAGCATTTT. This translates into CASSQLTALSNQPQHF.

This chain uses TRBV2 with TRBJ2-7; 10 bases agree with TRBD2. The ends lost 2 bases at V and 3 bases at J; junction bases unmatched: 10. The germline V gene has CDR1 SNHLY and CDR2 FYNNEI. This CDR3 region has 17 residues. CDR3 in amino acids: CASSETVLAGEGYEQYF. Here the CDR3 DNA reads TGTGCCAGCAGTGAAACCGTTCTAGCGGGGGAGGGCTACGAGCAGTACTTC.

The chain couples TRBV20-1 to TRBJ2-7; 8 bases are shared with TRBD2. The junction had 2 bases not matched to a gene; V was cut back by 0 bases and J by 1 base. Per the germline V gene, CDR1 is DFQATT and CDR2 is SNEGSKA (reference sequence). This CDR3 is built from 14 residues. CDR3 bases: TGCAGTGCTAGAGAGGAGCGGGGGTCCTACGAGCAGTACTTC. Protein product: CSAREERGSYEQYF.

This clonotype turned up a few times. This chain links TRBV28 with TRBJ2-7, with 8 bases lining up with TRBD1. Germline V CDR1 and CDR2: MDHEN, SYDVKM. The CDR3 contains 14 residues. The trim removed 3 bases at V and 6 bases at J, leaving 7 bases unmatched. The CDR3 DNA is TGTGCCAGCAGTTTGACAGGGGAGGATATCGAGCAGTACTTC. Amino acid sequence: CASSLTGEDIEQYF.

The genes are TRBV7-9 and TRBJ2-7; D possibly corresponds to TRBD2 (5 bases). Trimming shortened V by 5 bases and J by 3 bases, and 14 bases separated the two germline ends. The CDR3 is 14 amino acids. Germline V gene data show CDR1 as SEHNR and CDR2 as FQNEAQ (reference sequence). For the CDR3, the DNA is TGTGCCAGCAGCAAACCACGGGGTCACTACGAGCAGTACTTC. As protein: CASSKPRGHYEQYF. Supplemented by reference TRBV7-9 and TRBJ2-7, the full variable domain reads DTGVSQNPRHKITKRGQNVTFRCDPISEHNRLYWYRQTLGQGPEFLTYFQNEAQLEKSRLLSDRFSAERPKGSFSTLEIQRTEQGDSAMYLCASSKPRGHYEQYFGPGTRLTVT.

The CDR3, as DNA: TGTGCCAGCAGCCAGGGGTACAATGAGCAGTACTTC. This translates into CASSQGYNEQYF. The chain has TRBV27 and TRBJ2-5; D is perhaps TRBD1 (6 bases). Germline assignment: CDR1 MNHEY and CDR2 SMNVEV (reference sequence). Trimming pared 6 bases from V and 11 bases from J, leaving 16 bases between. CDR3 length: 12 amino acids.

The chain carries TRBV3-1 and TRBJ1-2; unclear D gene. Germline CDR1 reads LGHDT; CDR2 reads YNNKEL (reference sequence). V was shortened by 4 bases and J by 10 bases, with 10 bases between the two germline ends. The CDR3 spans 11 residues. The CDR3 region is CASSRADHYTF. For the CDR3, the DNA is TGTGCCAGCAGCCGGGCGGACCACTACACCTTC.

The V and J genes are TRBV9 and TRBJ2-5; TRBD1 might be the D (5 bases). The J call may be mistaken, given a closer DNA end match to TRBJ2-4. The CDR3 covers 14 residues. The germline gives CDR1 SGDLS, CDR2 YYNGEE. The CDR3 region is CASSSVTDSNIQYF. CDR3 DNA: TGTGCCAGCAGCTCAGTGACAGACTCAAACATTCAGTACTTC.

This clonotype appeared a single time. The chain employs TRBV5-1 and TRBJ1-6; D uncertain. The CDR3 runs to 14 residues. The germline CDR1 and CDR2 sequences are SGHRS and YFSETQ. The V end lost 0 bases, the J end lost 5 bases, and 6 bases lay between the germline ends. CDR3 sequence (DNA): TGCGCCAGCAGCTTGGTTTCAGATAATTCACCCCTCCACTTT. This gives the protein CASSLVSDNSPLHF.

The rearrangement links TRBV5-1 to TRBJ1-1; TRBD1 matches at 8 bases. This CDR3 is 14 amino acids long. The V segment lost 3 bases and the J segment 5 bases; nucleotides outside the gene matches: 6. Per germline, CDR1 SGHRS and CDR2 YFSETQ. CDR3 DNA: TGCGCCAGCAGCTCGACAGGGGATAGGACTGAAGCTTTCTTT. Its translation: CASSSTGDRTEAFF.

This clonotype has a handful of counts. V usage is TRBV7-2 and J usage is TRBJ1-2; possible D gene TRBD1, 5 bases. Deletions cut 6 bases from V and 8 bases from J, with 16 bases between. The CDR3 totals 13 residues. Germline V gene data show CDR1 as SGHTA and CDR2 as FQGNSA. As DNA, the CDR3 is TGTGCCAGCAGTAGAAGGGGACCTCAAGGCTACACCTTC. It yields the protein CASSRRGPQGYTF.

This clonotype appeared a few times. The chain employs TRBV27 and TRBJ1-5, with D uncertain. CDR1 and CDR2 (germline): MNHEY, SMNVEV (reference sequence). Trimming pared 6 bases from V and 1 base from J, leaving 13 bases between. The CDR3 spans 15 residues. The CDR3 nucleotides are TGTGCCAGCAGAGACGACGGTGGCAGCAATCAGCCCCAGCATTTT. This encodes CASRDDGGSNQPQHF.

The chain combines TRBV4-1 with TRBJ2-5, with a tentative D call TRBD1 (5 bases). Germline-derived CDR1 and CDR2 are MGHRA and YSYEKL. This CDR3 has 17 amino acids. V shed 1 base and J shed 2 bases, with 17 bases lying between them. The chain's CDR3 is CASSQGRYGADQETQYF. CDR3 in DNA: TGCGCCAGCAGCCAAGGACGCTATGGGGCCGATCAAGAGACCCAGTACTTC.

This clonotype was counted between two and nine times. V is TRBV20-1 and J is TRBJ2-7, with D possibly being TRBD1 (6 bases). V was clipped by 4 bases and J by 7 bases, with 11 bases between them. CDR1 is DFQATT, CDR2 SNEGSKA, per germline (reference sequence). There are 11 residues in the CDR3. This CDR3 is CSAILGTEQYF. In DNA, the CDR3 is TGCAGTGCTATCCTTGGGACAGAGCAGTACTTC.

This clonotype was seen a handful of times. V usage is TRBV20-1 and J usage is TRBJ2-7; D possibly matches TRBD1 or TRBD2 (5 bases each). The V gene lost 6 bases and the J gene lost 5 bases, with 23 bases spanning the gap. The germline gives CDR1 DFQATT, CDR2 SNEGSKA (reference sequence). CDR3 size: 15 residues. The CDR3 DNA follows: TGCAGTGCGAGGTCATCGCCCGACAGCGGCCACGAGCAGTACTTC. Protein product: CSARSSPDSGHEQYF.

The V gene is TRBV11-2, the J gene TRBJ2-1; 9 bases are shared with TRBD1. Unmatched junction bases numbered 9, after V lost 5 bases and J lost 7 bases. The CDR3 loop spans 15 amino acids. Germline loops: CDR1 SGHAT, CDR2 FQNNGV. CDR3 protein: CASSPPGTGKNEQFF. Written as DNA, the CDR3 is TGTGCCAGCAGCCCCCCCGGGACAGGGAAGAATGAGCAGTTCTTC. Full variable domain (missing parts from reference TRBV11-2 and TRBJ2-1): EAGVAQSPRYKIIEKRQSVAFWCNPISGHATLYWYQQILGQGPKLLIQFQNNGVVDDSQLPKDRFSAERLKGVDSTLKIQPAKLEDSAVYLCASSPPGTGKNEQFFGPGTRLTVL.

This clonotype was seen only a few times. The V and J genes are TRBV5-1 and TRBJ2-1; 8 nucleotides line up with TRBD2. The J segment lost 4 bases and the V segment lost 4 bases, leaving 10 bases of the junction unmatched. The CDR3 loop spans 16 amino acids. The V gene's germline CDR1 is SGHRS and CDR2 YFSETQ. The CDR3 spells CASSLTAGVVYNEQFF. As DNA, the CDR3 is TGCGCCAGCAGCCTCACAGCGGGGGTAGTGTACAATGAGCAGTTCTTC.

This clonotype was counted ten times or more. The chain uses TRBV10-3 and TRBJ1-6; 9 nucleotides line up with TRBD1. Germline V gene sequence: CDR1 ENHRY, CDR2 SYGVKD. The J segment lost 7 bases and the V segment lost 5 bases, leaving 3 bases of the junction unmatched. The CDR3 contains 14 residues. The CDR3 DNA reads as TGTGCCATCAGTCCCGGGACAGGGAATTCACCCCTCCACTTT. This codes for CAISPGTGNSPLHF.

A note on this clonotype: The junction shows a germline mismatch at one end, possibly a read error. The CDR3 DNA follows: TGTGCCGGCAGCCCTGGGACAGGGGGCGGGGGCTACACCTTC. Encoded protein: CAGSPGTGGGGYTF. J is TRBJ1-2 and V is TRBV7-2; 12 nucleotides match TRBD1. Germline V lookup: CDR1 SGHTA, CDR2 FQGNSA. The CDR3 has 14 amino acids.

This clonotype was observed a few times. The chain joins TRBV7-9 to TRBJ1-4, with D perhaps matching TRBD1 (5 bases). This CDR3 is built from 14 residues. V lost 8 bases and J lost 2, with 12 bases in between. Germline V gene sequence: CDR1 SEHNR, CDR2 FQNEAQ (reference sequence). In nucleotides, the CDR3 is TGTGCCAGCTCCCCGGGGGTGACTAATGAAAAACTGTTTTTT. It yields the protein CASSPGVTNEKLFF.